These T cell receptor beta chains were read from a single sample in a study of cytomegalovirus exposure and HLA in healthy donors. The data were produced by immunoSEQ multiplex PCR, yet TCRdb's version contains in-frame clones alone and is incomplete. The sample has approximately 51,000 clones. The specimen was PBMCs. These receptors came from a man aged 35 to 55 in good health and CMV-seropositive. Each CDR3 is given with its conserved first and last residue. The order of the fields is V gene, D gene, J gene, CDR3 DNA, CDR3 protein. The D gene is left open where the match is weak.

>TRBV6-6|NA|TRBJ1-2
TGTGCCAGCAGTTTTACTCAGGGTTCGTATGGCTACACCTTC
CASSFTQGSYGYTF
>TRBV27|NA|TRBJ1-2
TGTGCCAGCAGTTCCCCCCTCCGGGGGGACTATGGCTACACCTTC
CASSSPLRGDYGYTF
>TRBV6-1|NA|TRBJ2-1
TGTGCCAGCAGTGGACTATCCTCGGGGGATGAGCAGTTCTTC
CASSGLSSGDEQFF
>TRBV6-1|TRBD1|TRBJ1-1
TGTGCCAGCAGGTGGACAGGAACTGAAGCTTTCTTT
CASRWTGTEAFF
>TRBV5-1|TRBD1|TRBJ1-1
TGCGCCAGCAGCTTGGGAGGACAGGGGCCACCCCATCTCATGAACACTGAAGCTTTCTTT
CASSLGGQGPPHLMNTEAFF
>TRBV20-1|TRBD1|TRBJ1-6
TGCAGTGCGACAGGGGCGGCACCCCTCCACTTT
CSATGAAPLHF
>TRBV19|TRBD2|TRBJ2-5
TGTGCCAGCGGTGGGCTAGCGGCCCAAGAGACCCAGTACTTC
CASGGLAAQETQYF
>TRBV7-6|NA|TRBJ2-7
TGTGCCAGCAGCTTAATTGAGTCCTACGAGCAGTACTTC
CASSLIESYEQYF
>TRBV7-9|TRBD1|TRBJ2-7
TGTGCCAGCAGCCTTGGGACAGGCGTTTACGAGCAGTACTTC
CASSLGTGVYEQYF
>TRBV5-4|NA|TRBJ2-5
TGTGCCAGCAGCTTGGCCGGGGGAATCCAAGAGACCCAGTACTTC
CASSLAGGIQETQYF
>TRBV4-2|NA|TRBJ2-7
TGTGCCAGCAGCCGTAGCGGACTACCCCCCGCGTCCTACGAGCAGTACTTC
CASSRSGLPPASYEQYF
>TRBV11-2|NA|TRBJ2-7
TGTGCCAGCAGCTTAGGGAGTAGGGAGCAGTACTTC
CASSLGSREQYF
>TRBV5-1|NA|TRBJ2-1
TGCGCCAGCAGCTTGGCCCAGGGGCACAATGAGCAGTTCTTC
CASSLAQGHNEQFF
>TRBV6-5|NA|TRBJ2-5
TGTGCCAGCAGTTACTCGGATGGCAGCGAAGAGACCCAGTACTTC
CASSYSDGSEETQYF
>TRBV11-2|NA|TRBJ2-3
TGTGCCAGCAGCCCTCTGGCGGGCGGGTTCACAGATACGCAGTATTTT
CASSPLAGGFTDTQYF
>TRBV9|TRBD1|TRBJ1-2
TGTGCCAGCAGCACAACCGGGACAGATTACTATGGCTACACCTTC
CASSTTGTDYYGYTF
>TRBV28|TRBD1|TRBJ1-2
TGTGCCAGCAGTCTGGGACAGGGGTACTATGGCTACACCTTC
CASSLGQGYYGYTF
>TRBV19|TRBD1|TRBJ1-6
TGTGCCAGTAGAGGGACAGGGGATGCAAGTTCACCCCTCCACTTT
CASRGTGDASSPLHF
>TRBV18|TRBD1|TRBJ2-5
TGTGCCAGCTCACCACACACAGGGGACCGTGGGGAGCAAGAGACCCAGTACTTC
CASSPHTGDRGEQETQYF
>TRBV7-6|TRBD1|TRBJ2-7
TGTGCCAGCAGCTTAGCGGACAGGGTCTACGAGCAGTACTTC
CASSLADRVYEQYF
>TRBV10-3|TRBD1|TRBJ1-1
TGTGCCAACTCGGCGGACAGGTTCACTGAAGCTTTCTTT
CANSADRFTEAFF
>TRBV9|NA|TRBJ2-1
TGTGCCAGCAGCTTAAGACTAGGGGAAGGGGATGAGCAGTTCTTC
CASSLRLGEGDEQFF
>TRBV4-2|NA|TRBJ2-5
TGTGCCAGCAGCCAAGATTTGCAGGAGACCCAGTACTTC
CASSQDLQETQYF